This entry describes one T cell receptor (beta chain). The antigen remains unidentified. V lost 6 bases and J lost 3, with 12 bases in between. The germline gives CDR1 SNHLY, CDR2 FYNNEI. The CDR3 runs 14 residues. The method was immunoSEQ multiplex PCR; TCRdb's version includes in-frame clones alone and lacks a portion of them. Here the sample spans some 180,000 clones, 92% being singletons. The entry originates in a study of T cell responses to AZD1222 COVID-19 vaccine. Overall study findings and caveats: It should be noted that donors were predominantly white British and more often female, and clonal diversity was possibly underestimated. Only after the peak T cell response were repertoires sampled.

This TCR was recovered from an adult who received the AZD1222 COVID-19 vaccine. Here the sequenced sample was peripheral blood, taken 28 days after the second AZD1222 dose. The J gene is TRBJ1-3, the V gene TRBV2; D uncertain. CDR3 residues: CASRSVNYGNTIYF. The CDR3 region has the DNA TGTGCCAGCAGGTCGGTCAATTATGGAAACACCATATATTTT.